This TCR beta chain was sequenced during a study of molecular identifiers for immune sequencing clone quantification. TCRdb independently ran MiXCR on the PCR reads; one entry per CDR3 protein. The repertoire consists of 300,000 to 400,000 distinct CDR3 sequences, with roughly a quarter occurring once and the leading ten covering about 0.74%. The CDR3 has 16 residues. Germline CDR1 SGHVS, CDR2 FNYEAQ. V was pared by 5 bases and J by 0 bases, with 3 bases of the junction left unmatched. The sample comprised naive CD8+ T cells from blood, with Jurkat cell RNA spiked in. Subset reported: FACS-sorted CD8+CD4-CCR7+CD45RA+ naive T cells. The chain has TRBV7-6 and TRBJ2-2; 10 bases map to TRBD1. The source is a human donor in good health. Some libraries in this study had Jurkat cell RNA spiked in. In DNA form, the CDR3 reads TGTGCCAGCAGCGTGGGGACAGGGGCGAACACCGGGGAGCTGTTTTTT. Its translation: CASSVGTGANTGELFF. The whole variable domain, remainder taken from reference TRBV7-6 and TRBJ2-2, is GAGVSQSPRYKVTKRGQDVALRCDPISGHVSLYWYRQALGQGPEFLTYFNYEAQQDKSGLPNDRFSAERPEGSISTLTIQRTEQRDSAMYRCASSVGTGANTGELFFGEGSRLTVL.